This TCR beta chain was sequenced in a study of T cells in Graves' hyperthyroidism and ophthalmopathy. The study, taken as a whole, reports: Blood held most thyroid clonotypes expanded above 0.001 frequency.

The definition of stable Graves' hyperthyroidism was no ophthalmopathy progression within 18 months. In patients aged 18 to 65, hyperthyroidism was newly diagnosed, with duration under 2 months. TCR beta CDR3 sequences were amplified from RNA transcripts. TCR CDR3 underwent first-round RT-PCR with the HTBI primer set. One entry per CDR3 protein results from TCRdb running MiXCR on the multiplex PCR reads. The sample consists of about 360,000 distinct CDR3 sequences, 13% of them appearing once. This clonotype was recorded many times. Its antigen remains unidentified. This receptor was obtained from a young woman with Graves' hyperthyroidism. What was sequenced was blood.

The CDR3 sequence: CSARVRGGTESYGYTF. As DNA, the CDR3 is TGCAGTGCTAGAGTTAGGGGAGGGACAGAAAGCTATGGCTACACCTTC. V usage is TRBV20-1 and J usage is TRBJ1-2; TRBD1 agrees at 7 bases. From germline, CDR1 is DFQATT and CDR2 SNEGSKA (reference sequence). J lost 4 bases, V lost 1 base, and 12 bases had no gene match. The CDR3 extends over 16 amino acids.